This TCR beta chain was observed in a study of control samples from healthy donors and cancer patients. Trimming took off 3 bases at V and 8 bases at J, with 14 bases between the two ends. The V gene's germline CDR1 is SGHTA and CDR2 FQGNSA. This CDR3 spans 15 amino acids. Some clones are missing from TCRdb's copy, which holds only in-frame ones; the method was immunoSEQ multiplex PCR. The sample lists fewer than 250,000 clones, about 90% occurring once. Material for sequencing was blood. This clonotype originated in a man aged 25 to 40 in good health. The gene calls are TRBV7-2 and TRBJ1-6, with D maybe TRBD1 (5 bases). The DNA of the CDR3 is TGTGCCAGCAGCTTTGAGCAGGGCACCTATTCACCCCTCCACTTT. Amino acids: CASSFEQGTYSPLHF.